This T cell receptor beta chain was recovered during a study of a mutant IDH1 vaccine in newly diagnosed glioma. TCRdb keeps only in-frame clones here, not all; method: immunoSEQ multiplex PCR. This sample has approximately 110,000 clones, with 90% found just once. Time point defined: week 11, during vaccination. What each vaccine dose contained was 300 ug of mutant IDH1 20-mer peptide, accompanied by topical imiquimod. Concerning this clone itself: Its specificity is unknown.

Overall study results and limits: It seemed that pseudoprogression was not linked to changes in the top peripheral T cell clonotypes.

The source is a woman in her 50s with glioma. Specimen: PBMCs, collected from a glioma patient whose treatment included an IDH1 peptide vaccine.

The DNA for the CDR3 is TGTGCCAGCAGCTCAGACCCGACAGGGAGGTTCTATGGCTACACCTTC. It yields the protein CASSSDPTGRFYGYTF. The chain is built from TRBV7-6 and TRBJ1-2; 7 bases match TRBD1. CDR1 SGHVS and CDR2 FNYEAQ come from the germline V gene. V lost 4 bases, J lost 4 bases, and 12 bases stayed unmatched. The CDR3 contains 16 residues.